This TCR beta chain was recovered during a study of cytomegalovirus exposure and HLA in healthy donors. Study findings and constraints: Subsequent analysis found a tendency for first-cohort TCR clusters to co-occur within the 120 or so validation repertoires. A list of 164 TCR beta chains associated with cytomegalovirus was given.

Regarding this clone: The antigen remains unidentified.

TCRdb keeps only in-frame clones here, not all; method: immunoSEQ multiplex PCR. The repertoire holds some 330,000 clones, with roughly 88% as singletons. The ends lost 4 bases at V and 2 bases at J; junction bases unmatched: 2. Germline V lookup: CDR1 SGHDT, CDR2 YYEEEE. CDR3 length: 13 amino acids. The source material was PBMCs. The sequence was collected from a woman between 18 and 29 years old in good health and CMV-seronegative. This chain uses TRBV5-6 with TRBJ1-2; 7 nucleotides line up with TRBD1. The CDR3 DNA reads as TGTGCCAGCAGCCCGGGACAGAACTATGGCTACACCTTC. It encodes CASSPGQNYGYTF.